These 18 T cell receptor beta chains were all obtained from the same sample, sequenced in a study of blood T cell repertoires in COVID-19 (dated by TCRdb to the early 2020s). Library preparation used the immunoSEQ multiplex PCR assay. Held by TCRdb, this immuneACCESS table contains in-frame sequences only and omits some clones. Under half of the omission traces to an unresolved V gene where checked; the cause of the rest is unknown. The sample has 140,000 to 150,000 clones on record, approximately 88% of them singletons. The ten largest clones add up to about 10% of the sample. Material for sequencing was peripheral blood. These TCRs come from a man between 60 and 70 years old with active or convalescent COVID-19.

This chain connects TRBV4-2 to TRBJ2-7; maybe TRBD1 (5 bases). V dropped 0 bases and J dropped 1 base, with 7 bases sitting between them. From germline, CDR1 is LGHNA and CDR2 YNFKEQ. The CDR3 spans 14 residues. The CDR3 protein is CASSQDRASYEQYF. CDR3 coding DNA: TGTGCCAGCAGCCAAGACAGGGCGTCCTACGAGCAGTACTTC.

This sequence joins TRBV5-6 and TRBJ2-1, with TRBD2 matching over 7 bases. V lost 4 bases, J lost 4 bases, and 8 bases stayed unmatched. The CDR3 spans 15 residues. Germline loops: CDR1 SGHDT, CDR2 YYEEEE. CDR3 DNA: TGTGCCAGCAGCAAGTCCCGGGGAGGGTACAATGAGCAGTTCTTC. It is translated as CASSKSRGGYNEQFF.

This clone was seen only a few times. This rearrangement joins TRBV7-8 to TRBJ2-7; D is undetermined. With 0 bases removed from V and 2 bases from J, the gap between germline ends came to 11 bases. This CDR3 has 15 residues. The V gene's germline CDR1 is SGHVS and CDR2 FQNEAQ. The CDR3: CASSLAKVATYEQYF. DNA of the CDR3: TGTGCCAGCAGCTTAGCGAAAGTAGCTACCTACGAGCAGTACTTC.

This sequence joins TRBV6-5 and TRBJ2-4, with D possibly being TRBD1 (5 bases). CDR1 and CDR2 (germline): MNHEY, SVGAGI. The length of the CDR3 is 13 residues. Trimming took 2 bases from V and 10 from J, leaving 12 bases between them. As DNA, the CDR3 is TGTGCCAGCAGTTACGGACACGGTGGGATTCAGTACTTC. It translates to CASSYGHGGIQYF.

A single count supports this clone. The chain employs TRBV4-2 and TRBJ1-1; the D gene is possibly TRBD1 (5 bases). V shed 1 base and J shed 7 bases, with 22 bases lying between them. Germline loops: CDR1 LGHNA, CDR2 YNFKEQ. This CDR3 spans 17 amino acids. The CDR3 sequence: CASSQAPRGGWRNEAFF. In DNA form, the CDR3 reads TGTGCCAGCAGCCAAGCCCCGAGGGGAGGTTGGCGGAATGAAGCTTTCTTT.

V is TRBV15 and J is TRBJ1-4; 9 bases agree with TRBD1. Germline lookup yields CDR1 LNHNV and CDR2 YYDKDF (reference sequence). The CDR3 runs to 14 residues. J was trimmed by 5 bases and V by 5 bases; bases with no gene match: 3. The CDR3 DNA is TGTGCCACCAGCGGACAGGGGACAAATGAAAAACTGTTTTTT. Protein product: CATSGQGTNEKLFF.

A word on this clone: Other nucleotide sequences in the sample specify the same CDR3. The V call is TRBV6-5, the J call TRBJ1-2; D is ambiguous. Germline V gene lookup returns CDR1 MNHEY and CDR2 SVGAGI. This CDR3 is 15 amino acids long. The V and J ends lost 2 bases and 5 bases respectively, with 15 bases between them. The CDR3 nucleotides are TGTGCCAGCAGTTACAATCGGGGTGGAGGTTATGGCTACACCTTC. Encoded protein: CASSYNRGGGYGYTF.

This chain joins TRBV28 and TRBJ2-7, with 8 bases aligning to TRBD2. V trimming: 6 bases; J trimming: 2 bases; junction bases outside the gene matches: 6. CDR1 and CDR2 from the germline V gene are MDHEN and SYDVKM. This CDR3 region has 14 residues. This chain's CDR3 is CASSPSGRPYEQYF. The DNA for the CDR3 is TGTGCCAGCAGCCCAAGCGGGAGACCCTACGAGCAGTACTTC.

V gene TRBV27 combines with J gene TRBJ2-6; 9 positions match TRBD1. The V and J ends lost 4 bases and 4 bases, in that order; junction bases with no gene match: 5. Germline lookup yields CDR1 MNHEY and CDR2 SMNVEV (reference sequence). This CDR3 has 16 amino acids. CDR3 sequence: CASSSGQGWGANVLTF. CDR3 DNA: TGTGCCAGCAGTTCCGGACAGGGGTGGGGGGCCAACGTCCTGACTTTC.

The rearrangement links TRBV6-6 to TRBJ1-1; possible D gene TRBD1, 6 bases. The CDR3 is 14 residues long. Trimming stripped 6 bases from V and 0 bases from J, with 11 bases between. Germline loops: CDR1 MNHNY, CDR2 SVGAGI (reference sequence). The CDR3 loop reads CASSTGTLNTEAFF. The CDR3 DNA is TGTGCCAGCAGCACCGGGACACTGAACACTGAAGCTTTCTTT.

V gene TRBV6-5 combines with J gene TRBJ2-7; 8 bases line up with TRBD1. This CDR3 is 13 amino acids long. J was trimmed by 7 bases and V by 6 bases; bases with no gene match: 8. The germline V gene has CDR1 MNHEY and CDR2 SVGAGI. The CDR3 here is CASSRTGSGEQYF. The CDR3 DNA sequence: TGTGCCAGCAGCCGGACAGGGTCGGGGGAGCAGTACTTC.

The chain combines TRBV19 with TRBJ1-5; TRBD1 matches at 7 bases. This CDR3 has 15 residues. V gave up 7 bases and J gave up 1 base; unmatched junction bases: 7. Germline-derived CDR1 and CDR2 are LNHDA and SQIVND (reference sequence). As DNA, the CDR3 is TGTGCCAGTACGACAGGGACCTTAAGCAATCAGCCCCAGCATTTT. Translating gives CASTTGTLSNQPQHF.

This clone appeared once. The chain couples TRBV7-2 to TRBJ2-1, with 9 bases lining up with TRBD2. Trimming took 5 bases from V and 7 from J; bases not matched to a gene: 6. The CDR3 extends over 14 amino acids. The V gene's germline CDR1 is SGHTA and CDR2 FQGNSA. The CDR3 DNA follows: TGTGCCAGCAGCCCAGCGGGAGGTATGAATGAGCAGTTCTTC. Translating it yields CASSPAGGMNEQFF.

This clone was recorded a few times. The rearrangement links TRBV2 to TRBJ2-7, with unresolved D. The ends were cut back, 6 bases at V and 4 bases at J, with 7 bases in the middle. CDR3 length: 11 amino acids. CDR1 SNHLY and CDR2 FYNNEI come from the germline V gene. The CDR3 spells CASRATYEQYF. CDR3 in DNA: TGTGCCAGCAGGGCAACATACGAGCAGTACTTC.

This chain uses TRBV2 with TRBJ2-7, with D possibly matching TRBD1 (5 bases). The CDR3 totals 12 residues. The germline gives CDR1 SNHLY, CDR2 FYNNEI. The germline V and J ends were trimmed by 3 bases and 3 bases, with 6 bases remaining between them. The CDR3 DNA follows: TGTGCCAGCAGTGACGACAGCTACGAGCAGTACTTC. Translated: CASSDDSYEQYF.

The CDR3 protein is CASSQGTRGPANEKLFF. The CDR3 bases are TGTGCCAGCAGCCAAGGAACCAGGGGCCCAGCTAATGAAAAACTGTTTTTT. J is TRBJ1-4 and V is TRBV3-1 (or the pseudogene TRBV3-2), with D possibly TRBD1 on 6 matching bases. V was pared by 1 base and J by 3 bases, with 15 bases between. In germline, CDR1 is LGHDT, CDR2 YNNKEL (reference sequence). The CDR3 covers 17 residues.

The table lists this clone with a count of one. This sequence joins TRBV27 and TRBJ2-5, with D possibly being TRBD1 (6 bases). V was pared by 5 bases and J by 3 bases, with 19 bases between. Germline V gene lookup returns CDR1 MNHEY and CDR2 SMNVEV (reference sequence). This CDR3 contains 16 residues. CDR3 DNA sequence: TGTGCCAGCAGTCCCATCCAGGGGCGGAATAAAGAGACCCAGTACTTC. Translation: CASSPIQGRNKETQYF.

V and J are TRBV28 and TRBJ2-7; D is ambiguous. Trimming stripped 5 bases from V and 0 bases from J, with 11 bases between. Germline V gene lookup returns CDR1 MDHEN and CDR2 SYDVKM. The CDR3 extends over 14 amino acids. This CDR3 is CASSLLPSSYEQYF. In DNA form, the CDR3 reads TGTGCCAGCAGTCTACTTCCGAGCTCCTACGAGCAGTACTTC.